The 16 T cell receptor beta chains below all came from one sample that was sequenced in a study of blood T cell repertoires in COVID-19. This table comes from immunoSEQ multiplex PCR, and its TCRdb copy is limited to in-frame clones, with some not included. The profile shows hundreds of thousands of clones, 85% of them singletons. Sequencing used peripheral blood. The receptor source for this set is a man aged 45-65 years with active or convalescent COVID-19.

V is TRBV6-5 and J is TRBJ1-1; unclear D gene. The germline V gene has CDR1 MNHEY and CDR2 SVGAGI. The CDR3 sequence is 14 residues long. V was clipped by 2 bases and J by 3 bases, with 10 bases between them. This CDR3 is CASSYARSYTEAFF. The CDR3 nucleotides are TGTGCCAGCAGTTACGCCCGGTCTTACACTGAAGCTTTCTTT.

For the CDR3, the DNA is TGTGCCAGCAGTTATCGACAGGGAGAGAGCTATGGCTACACCTTC. Translating it yields CASSYRQGESYGYTF. The V and J genes are TRBV6-5 and TRBJ1-2, with 7 bases lining up with TRBD1. The length of the CDR3 is 15 residues. Trimming cost V 3 bases and J 4 bases; bases outside gene matches: 8. Germline CDR1 MNHEY, CDR2 SVGAGI.

The genes are TRBV28 and TRBJ2-2, with 8 positions matching TRBD2. The CDR3 extends over 15 amino acids. CDR1 is MDHEN, CDR2 SYDVKM, per germline. V shed 8 bases, J shed 2 bases, and the junction held 7 bases outside the gene matches. CDR3 in DNA: TGTGCCAGCGGAAAAACTAGCGGAAACACCGGGGAGCTGTTTTTT. This sequence encodes CASGKTSGNTGELFF.

This chain joins TRBV2 and TRBJ2-2, with D perhaps matching TRBD2 (7 bases). Germline values: CDR1 SNHLY, CDR2 FYNNEI. The CDR3 covers 14 residues. The CDR3 nucleotides read TGTGCTACGCGGGGGCGGGATCTAACCGGGGAGCTGTTTTTT. Encoded protein: CATRGRDLTGELFF.

The chain joins TRBV7-2 to TRBJ1-2; the D gene is possibly TRBD1 (6 bases). The V end was cut by 1 base, the J end by 4 bases, with 10 bases between. Germline assignment: CDR1 SGHTA and CDR2 FQGNSA. CDR3 size: 14 residues. The CDR3 DNA follows: TGTGCCAGCAGCTTAGGAACAGGGCCCTATGGCTACACCTTC. This sequence encodes CASSLGTGPYGYTF. The entire variable domain, with the rest obtained from reference TRBV7-2 and TRBJ1-2, is as follows: GAGVSQSPSNKVTEKGKDVELRCDPISGHTALYWYRQSLGQGLEFLIYFQGNSAPDKSGLPSDRFSAERTGGSVSTLTIQRTQQEDSAVYLCASSLGTGPYGYTFGSGTRLTVV.

This chain joins TRBV3-1 (or the pseudogene TRBV3-2) and TRBJ2-7; 11 bases are a match to TRBD2. Germline CDR1 reads LGHDT; CDR2 reads YNNKEL (reference sequence). The CDR3 runs to 17 residues. Losses at the gene ends were 2 bases for V and 0 bases for J; bases not matched to a gene: 6. In DNA, the CDR3 is TGTGCCAGCAGCCAAACCGGGACTAGCGGTGGCTCCTACGAGCAGTACTTC. Its protein product is CASSQTGTSGGSYEQYF.

This clone was seen just once. This chain joins TRBV7-3 and TRBJ2-1, with 12 bases lining up with TRBD2. The CDR3 extends over 15 amino acids. The germline CDR1 and CDR2 sequences are SGHTA and FQGTGA. V gave up 5 bases and J gave up 6 bases; unmatched junction bases: 5. Here the CDR3 DNA reads TGTGCCAGCAGCCAGACTAGCGGGAGTCGCAATGAGCAGTTCTTC. Translating it yields CASSQTSGSRNEQFF.

The chain links TRBV7-3 to TRBJ2-1, with a possible D match to TRBD2 (5 bases). Trimming removed 5 bases at V and 3 bases at J, with 11 bases between. Germline V gives CDR1 SGHTA, CDR2 FQGTGA. This CDR3 is built from 14 residues. The CDR3 DNA follows: TGTGCCAGCAGCCTAAGCCGGGACTACAATGAGCAGTTCTTC. Its translation: CASSLSRDYNEQFF. Full variable domain (remainder filled in from reference TRBV7-3 and TRBJ2-1): GAGVSQTPSNKVTEKGKYVELRCDPISGHTALYWYRQSLGQGPEFLIYFQGTGAADDSGLPNDRFFAVRPEGSVSTLKIQRTERGDSAVYLCASSLSRDYNEQFFGPGTRLTVL.

The genes are TRBV10-1 and TRBJ2-6; TRBD2 might be the D (5 bases). Trimming removed 4 bases at V and 4 bases at J, with 8 bases between. This CDR3 region has 14 residues. Germline CDR1 is WNHNN and CDR2 is SYGVQD (reference sequence). Here the CDR3 DNA reads TGCGCCAGCAGTGCGGGATCCGGGGCCAACGTCCTGACTTTC. As protein: CASSAGSGANVLTF.

This chain connects TRBV27 to TRBJ2-3, with 7 bases identical to TRBD1. This CDR3 has 15 amino acids. Germline CDR1 and CDR2: MNHEY and SMNVEV (reference sequence). V shed 4 bases, J shed 3 bases, and the junction held 7 bases outside the gene matches. CDR3 sequence: CASSWTGLGTDTQYF. The CDR3 DNA sequence: TGTGCCAGCAGTTGGACAGGTCTGGGGACAGATACGCAGTATTTT.

The table lists this clone with a count of one. The V call is TRBV28, the J call TRBJ2-1, with 13 bases fitting TRBD2. The V and J ends lost 5 bases and 3 bases, in that order; junction bases with no gene match: 10. CDR3 size: 18 residues. Germline assignment: CDR1 MDHEN and CDR2 SYDVKM. The CDR3 loop reads CASSPSGTSGKGYNEQFF. In DNA form, the CDR3 reads TGTGCCAGCAGTCCATCCGGGACTAGCGGGAAGGGCTACAATGAGCAGTTCTTC.

The V and J genes are TRBV10-2 and TRBJ2-5, with TRBD2 matching over 16 bases. The CDR3 has 17 residues. Germline loops: CDR1 WSHSY, CDR2 SAAADI. J lost 4 bases, V lost 3 bases, and 5 bases had no gene match. The DNA of the CDR3 is TGCGCCAGCAGTGATGGGACTAGCGGGAGGGCTTTAGAGACCCAGTACTTC. Its protein is CASSDGTSGRALETQYF.

The chain uses TRBV28 and TRBJ1-1; D possibly corresponds to TRBD1 (5 bases). Per the germline V gene, CDR1 is MDHEN and CDR2 is SYDVKM. V was pared by 8 bases and J by 0 bases, with 19 bases between. The CDR3 is 16 residues long. The CDR3 here is CASPSGGGSLNTEAFF. In nucleotides, the CDR3 is TGTGCCAGCCCATCGGGTGGGGGGTCGTTGAACACTGAAGCTTTCTTT.

The gene calls are TRBV5-1 and TRBJ1-2; TRBD1 matches 8 bases. Germline V gives CDR1 SGHRS, CDR2 YFSETQ. The length of the CDR3 is 16 residues. After removal of 0 bases from V and 3 bases from J, the junction contained 7 bases not matched to a gene. The CDR3 region is CASSLVGATGDYGYTF. Here the CDR3 DNA reads TGCGCCAGCAGCTTGGTCGGGGCGACAGGGGACTATGGCTACACCTTC.

This clone was seen a handful of times. The chain recombines TRBV19 with TRBJ1-6; 7 nucleotides match TRBD1. In germline, CDR1 is LNHDA, CDR2 SQIVND (reference sequence). The CDR3 sequence is 14 residues long. The V gene end was trimmed by 6 bases and the J gene end by 4 bases; junction bases not matched to a gene: 3. CDR3 DNA sequence: TGTGCCAGTAGGCCGGGACAGTATAATTCACCCCTCCACTTT. Translating it yields CASRPGQYNSPLHF.

This sequence joins TRBV7-8 and TRBJ2-1, with 13 positions matching TRBD2. This CDR3 has 19 amino acids. The J segment lost 3 bases and the V segment lost 0 bases, leaving 8 bases of the junction unmatched. The germline V gene encodes CDR1 SGHVS and CDR2 FQNEAQ. As DNA, the CDR3 is TGTGCCAGCAGCTTAGCCCAACTAGCGGGAGGGCCCCGCTACAATGAGCAGTTCTTC. It translates to CASSLAQLAGGPRYNEQFF.